Following are 25 T cell receptor beta chains from one sample sequenced in a study of CD8 T cells in ankylosing spondylitis. From the 5' RACE reads, TCRdb called clonotypes with MiXCR, one entry per CDR3 protein. The data hold hundreds of thousands of distinct CDR3 sequences, with 32% observed a single time. Sequenced material: blood, either unsorted or a sorted T cell fraction (not recorded which). Source of these receptors: a male donor with ankylosing spondylitis or in good health (not recorded which).

This clonotype showed up just a few times. The V call is TRBV7-3, the J call TRBJ2-7; possible D gene TRBD1, 6 bases. Trimming cost V 5 bases and J 3 bases, with 11 bases left between them. CDR3 length: 13 residues. CDR1 and CDR2 (germline): SGHTA, FQGTGA. This CDR3 is CASSLTGYYEQYF. The CDR3 DNA is TGTGCCAGCAGCCTCACAGGGTACTACGAGCAGTACTTC.

V usage is TRBV12-2 and J usage is TRBJ2-5. TRBV12-2 is flagged as a pseudogene. The CDR3 consists of 12 residues. The CDR3 DNA sequence: TGTGCAAGTCGGATCCGGTGGGAGACCCAGTACTTC. This codes for CASRIRWETQYF.

The chain employs TRBV6-5 and TRBJ2-7, with TRBD2 identical over 8 bases. V shed 1 base, J shed 3 bases, and the junction held 11 bases outside the gene matches. Looked up from germline, CDR1 is MNHEY and CDR2 is SVGAGI. The CDR3 covers 17 residues. The CDR3 protein is CASSYLPSGGVRYEQYF. CDR3 sequence (DNA): TGTGCCAGCAGTTACTTGCCGTCCGGGGGGGTGCGCTACGAGCAGTACTTC.

The chain employs TRBV5-1 and TRBJ2-2; TRBD1 aligns across 7 bases. CDR3 length: 14 amino acids. V lost 4 bases and J lost 5; bases outside the gene matches: 5. CDR1 and CDR2 from the germline V gene are SGHRS and YFSETQ. CDR3 protein: CASSPGQTTGELFF. In DNA form, the CDR3 reads TGCGCCAGCAGCCCGGGACAGACGACCGGGGAGCTGTTTTTT. The variable domain in full, completed from reference TRBV5-1 and TRBJ2-2, reads KAGVTQTPRYLIKTRGQQVTLSCSPISGHRSVSWYQQTPGQGLQFLFEYFSETQRNKGNFPGRFSGRQFSNSRSEMNVSTLELGDSALYLCASSPGQTTGELFFGEGSRLTVL.

The chain combines TRBV5-1 with TRBJ2-3; TRBD2 aligns across 7 bases. CDR3 size: 15 residues. V lost 0 bases, J lost 2 bases, and 3 bases stayed unmatched. CDR1 is SGHRS and CDR2 is YFSETQ in the germline V gene. CDR3 coding DNA: TGCGCCAGCAGCTTGGACAGCGGGATCACAGATACGCAGTATTTT. It specifies CASSLDSGITDTQYF.

This clonotype was counted only a few times. The chain couples TRBV5-5 to TRBJ2-1; perhaps TRBD1 as D (6 bases). In germline, CDR1 is SGHKS, CDR2 YYEKEE (reference sequence). V lost 10 bases, J lost 2 bases, and 22 bases lay in between. The CDR3 spans 16 residues. The CDR3 DNA is TGTGCCGGCGCCGAAGCAGGGGAAATGGCCTACAATGAGCAGTTCTTC. It specifies CAGAEAGEMAYNEQFF.

The chain has TRBV5-1 and TRBJ1-1; tentative D call: TRBD1 (5 bases). This CDR3 comprises 14 residues. CDR1 and CDR2 (germline): SGHRS, YFSETQ. V lost 1 base to trimming and J lost 6 bases, with 13 bases between them. CDR3 sequence (DNA): TGCGCCAGCAGCTTGTCGGGGGGAGTCCCTGAAGCTTTCTTT. Residues: CASSLSGGVPEAFF.

The J gene is TRBJ2-5, the V gene TRBV5-1, with D possibly TRBD2 on 6 matching bases. There are 18 residues in the CDR3. V lost 1 base to trimming and J lost 3 bases, with 22 bases between them. Per germline, CDR1 SGHRS and CDR2 YFSETQ. DNA for the CDR3: TGCGCCAGCAGCTTGCCCCAGAAGAAAGGCCCGGGGGAAGAGACCCAGTACTTC. Translating gives CASSLPQKKGPGEETQYF.

This clonotype was observed a few times. The chain joins TRBV20-1 to TRBJ2-7; possible D gene TRBD2, 5 bases. The CDR3 extends over 14 amino acids. V was cut by 4 bases and J by 4 bases, with 17 bases left in between. Germline lookup yields CDR1 DFQATT and CDR2 SNEGSKA (reference sequence). The CDR3 spells CSAIVSPGRYEQYF. DNA of the CDR3: TGCAGTGCTATTGTCAGTCCGGGGAGATACGAGCAGTACTTC.

This chain joins TRBV9 and TRBJ2-5; D is uncertain. Germline V gene lookup returns CDR1 SGDLS and CDR2 YYNGEE. This CDR3 is built from 15 residues. V was shortened by 0 bases and J by 3 bases, with 12 bases between the two germline ends. The CDR3 DNA is TGTGCCAGCAGCGTAGACATGGGTCTAGAAGAGACCCAGTACTTC. Its protein is CASSVDMGLEETQYF.

The chain has TRBV5-5 and TRBJ1-1, with D tentatively TRBD1 (6 bases). V lost 0 bases and J lost 5, with 14 bases in between. CDR3 length: 15 residues. Germline CDR1 SGHKS, CDR2 YYEKEE (reference sequence). The CDR3 here is CASSLAQGRGTEAFF. In nucleotides, the CDR3 is TGTGCCAGCAGCTTGGCTCAGGGGCGGGGGACTGAAGCTTTCTTT.

Only a few counts were recorded for this clonotype. This chain uses TRBV15 with TRBJ2-3; TRBD2 might be the D (5 bases). Trimming stripped 4 bases from V and 2 bases from J, with 7 bases between. CDR3 length equals 13 residues. The germline gives CDR1 LNHNV, CDR2 YYDKDF (reference sequence). DNA for the CDR3: TGTGCCACCAGCACAGCGGACACAGATACGCAGTATTTT. Translated, it gives CATSTADTDTQYF.

This chain links TRBV6-1 with TRBJ2-5; 10 nucleotides agree with TRBD2. Trimming at V came to 5 bases and at J to 4 bases, leaving 7 bases not matched to a gene. The CDR3 is 15 amino acids. Germline CDR1 MNHNS, CDR2 SASEGT. The DNA of the CDR3 is TGTGCCAGCAGTAGGCTAGCGGGGGACCTAGAGACCCAGTACTTC. Amino acids: CASSRLAGDLETQYF.

The chain couples TRBV10-2 to TRBJ1-6; D unresolved. V lost 1 base, J lost 10 bases, and 11 bases lay in between. CDR1 is WSHSY, CDR2 SAAADI, per germline. There are 14 residues in the CDR3. The CDR3 sequence is CASSEWAGDSPLHF. In DNA, the CDR3 is TGCGCCAGCAGTGAGTGGGCGGGAGACTCACCCCTCCACTTT.

This chain uses TRBV5-6 with TRBJ1-6; unclear D gene. CDR3 length: 14 residues. The V gene lost 7 bases and the J gene lost 10 bases, with 18 bases spanning the gap. Germline V CDR1 and CDR2: SGHDT, YYEEEE. The CDR3 here is CASGAVGKESPLHF. As DNA, the CDR3 is TGTGCCAGCGGAGCTGTAGGGAAGGAATCACCCCTCCACTTT.

This sequence joins TRBV7-9 and TRBJ2-7; tentatively, D is TRBD2 (7 bases). Germline CDR1 and CDR2: SEHNR and FQNEAQ (reference sequence). The CDR3 loop spans 14 amino acids. V was pared by 5 bases and J by 6 bases, with 17 bases between. The CDR3 bases are TGTGCCAGCAGCCCAATGGGCGGGGGCGGCGAGCAGTACTTC. This gives the protein CASSPMGGGGEQYF.

The V and J genes are TRBV3-1 and TRBJ1-1; D might be TRBD1 (6 bases). Germline assignment: CDR1 LGHDT and CDR2 YNNKEL (reference sequence). V lost 8 bases and J 6 bases, leaving 16 bases between the germline ends. The CDR3 totals 13 residues. The CDR3 DNA is TGTGCCAGCTTAGGGGGGCAGGGCGCTGAAGCTTTCTTT. It translates to CASLGGQGAEAFF.

This clonotype was observed a few times. The chain is built from TRBV11-2 and TRBJ2-1; possibly TRBD2 for D (6 bases). The CDR3 is 14 residues long. V lost 2 bases to trimming and J lost 4 bases, with 9 bases between them. Looked up from germline, CDR1 is SGHAT and CDR2 is FQNNGV. The CDR3 coding sequence is TGTGCCAGCAGCTTAATTGGACTATACAATGAGCAGTTCTTC. Its protein product is CASSLIGLYNEQFF.

This clonotype was seen more than once but under ten times. The chain recombines TRBV9 with TRBJ2-3; TRBD1 aligns across 10 bases. The CDR3 is made up of 16 amino acids. Unmatched junction bases numbered 4, after V lost 0 bases and J lost 3 bases. Germline loops: CDR1 SGDLS, CDR2 YYNGEE. The CDR3 is CASSVVGQGITDTQYF. CDR3 in DNA: TGTGCCAGCAGCGTAGTGGGACAGGGGATTACAGATACGCAGTATTTT.

V and J are TRBV20-1 and TRBJ2-1, with TRBD2 matching 7 bases. This CDR3 is built from 13 residues. Germline CDR1 and CDR2: DFQATT and SNEGSKA (reference sequence). The J segment lost 12 bases and the V segment lost 1 base, leaving 9 bases of the junction unmatched. CDR3 in amino acids: CSARVKPGGMQFF. The CDR3 DNA follows: TGCAGTGCTAGAGTCAAACCGGGGGGTATGCAGTTCTTC.

The chain combines TRBV7-2 with TRBJ2-3, with TRBD2 identical over 13 bases. V trimming: 5 bases; J trimming: 6 bases; junction bases outside the gene matches: 8. This CDR3 region has 16 residues. Germline loops: CDR1 SGHTA, CDR2 FQGNSA. CDR3 nucleotide sequence: TGTGCCAGCAGCCGCACTAGCGGGGGGGCCGGGGATACGCAGTATTTT. Protein product: CASSRTSGGAGDTQYF.

This clonotype was detected a few times. J is TRBJ2-1 and V is TRBV6-5; D uncertain. The CDR3 has 13 residues. V was trimmed by 2 bases and J by 3 bases, leaving 5 bases between them. Germline values: CDR1 MNHEY, CDR2 SVGAGI. The chain's CDR3 is CASSYQDYNEQFF. CDR3 DNA sequence: TGTGCCAGCAGTTACCAGGACTACAATGAGCAGTTCTTC.

The V gene is TRBV6-6, the J gene TRBJ1-5; D might be TRBD1 (6 bases). V was clipped by 6 bases and J by 2 bases, with 8 bases between them. From germline, CDR1 is MNHNY and CDR2 SVGAGI (reference sequence). The CDR3 has 13 amino acids. In nucleotides, the CDR3 is TGTGCCAGCAGCTGGACAGGCAATCAGCCCCAGCATTTT. Translated: CASSWTGNQPQHF.

The chain uses TRBV27 and TRBJ2-2; D gene unclear. Germline V lookup: CDR1 MNHEY, CDR2 SMNVEV (reference sequence). The ends were cut back, 3 bases at V and 4 bases at J, with 6 bases in the middle. The CDR3 has 13 amino acids. In DNA, the CDR3 is TGTGCCAGCAGTTTGACGGCCACCGGGGAGCTGTTTTTT. It specifies CASSLTATGELFF.

This clonotype has just a few counts. The V gene is TRBV5-1, the J gene TRBJ2-3, with D possibly matching TRBD2 (5 bases). V lost 0 bases, J lost 4 bases, and 9 bases lay in between. CDR1 and CDR2 (germline): SGHRS, YFSETQ. This CDR3 has 14 residues. The CDR3 bases are TGCGCCAGCAGCTTGGTCGACTACTCAGATACGCAGTATTTT. Protein: CASSLVDYSDTQYF.